This T cell receptor (beta chain) emerged from a study of response to subunit inactivated influenza vaccine. TCRdb analysed the RT-PCR reads with MiXCR anew, one entry per CDR3 protein. This sample carries about 520,000 distinct CDR3 sequences, approximately 11% of them seen once, and the ten largest clones take 12%. This clonotype was found a few times. Its matching antigen is unknown. Germline loops: CDR1 MNHNS, CDR2 SASEGT. Between the trimmed V and J ends, which lost 4 bases and 1 base, there was a span of 8 bases. CDR3 size: 14 residues. The study's findings and limits: Only a handful of new T cells, the authors suggested, are recruited with each seasonal influenza vaccination.

The source is a man aged 45-60 years who received an inactivated influenza vaccine. This rearrangement joins TRBV6-1 to TRBJ1-3; D is perhaps TRBD1 (5 bases). The source was PBMCs from blood, collected about 40 days after vaccination. The CDR3 sequence: CASSVGQSGNTIYF. CDR3 nucleotides: TGTGCCAGCAGTGTGGGGCAATCTGGAAACACCATATATTTT.